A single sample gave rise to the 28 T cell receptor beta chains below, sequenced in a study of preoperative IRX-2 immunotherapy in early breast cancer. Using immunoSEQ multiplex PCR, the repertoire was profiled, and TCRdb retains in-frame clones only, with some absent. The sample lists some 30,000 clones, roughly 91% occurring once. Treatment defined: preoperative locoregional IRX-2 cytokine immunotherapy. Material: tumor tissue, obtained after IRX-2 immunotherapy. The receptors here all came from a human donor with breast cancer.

CDR3 region: CASSFYASSYNSPLHF. The CDR3 DNA is TGTGCCAGCAGCTTTTATGCCAGCTCCTATAATTCACCCCTCCACTTT. This sequence joins TRBV11-3 and TRBJ1-6; D unclear. In germline, CDR1 is SGHNT, CDR2 YENEEA. This CDR3 has 16 residues. The V end was cut by 3 bases, the J end by 0 bases, with 9 bases between.

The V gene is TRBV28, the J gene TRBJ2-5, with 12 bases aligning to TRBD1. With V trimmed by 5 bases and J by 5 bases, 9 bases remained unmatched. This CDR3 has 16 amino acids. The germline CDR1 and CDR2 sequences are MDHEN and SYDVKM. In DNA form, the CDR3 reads TGTGCCAGCAGTCGGGGACAGGGGGCGATGTGGGAGACCCAGTACTTC. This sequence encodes CASSRGQGAMWETQYF.

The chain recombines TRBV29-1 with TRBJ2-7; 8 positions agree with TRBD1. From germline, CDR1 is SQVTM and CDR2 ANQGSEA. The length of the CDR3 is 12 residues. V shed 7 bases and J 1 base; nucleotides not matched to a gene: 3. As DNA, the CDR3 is TGCAGCGCAGGACAGGGTTCCTACGAGCAGTACTTC. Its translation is CSAGQGSYEQYF.

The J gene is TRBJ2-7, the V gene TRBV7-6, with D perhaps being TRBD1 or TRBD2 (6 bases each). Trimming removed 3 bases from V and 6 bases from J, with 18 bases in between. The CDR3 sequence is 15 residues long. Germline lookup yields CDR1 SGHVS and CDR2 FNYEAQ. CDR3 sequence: CASSLGVAPGAEQYF. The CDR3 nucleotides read TGTGCCAGCAGCTTGGGAGTGGCCCCGGGGGCCGAGCAGTACTTC. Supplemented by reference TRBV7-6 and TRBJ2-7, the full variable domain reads GAGVSQSPRYKVTKRGQDVALRCDPISGHVSLYWYRQALGQGPEFLTYFNYEAQQDKSGLPNDRFSAERPEGSISTLTIQRTEQRDSAMYRCASSLGVAPGAEQYFGPGTRLTVT.

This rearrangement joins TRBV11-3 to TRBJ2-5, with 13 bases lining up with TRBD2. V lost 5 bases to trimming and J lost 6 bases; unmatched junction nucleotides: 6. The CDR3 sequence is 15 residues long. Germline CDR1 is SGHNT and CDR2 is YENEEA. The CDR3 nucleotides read TGTGCCAGCAGCGCCCGGACTAGCGGGGGCCAGACCCAGTACTTC. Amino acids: CASSARTSGGQTQYF.

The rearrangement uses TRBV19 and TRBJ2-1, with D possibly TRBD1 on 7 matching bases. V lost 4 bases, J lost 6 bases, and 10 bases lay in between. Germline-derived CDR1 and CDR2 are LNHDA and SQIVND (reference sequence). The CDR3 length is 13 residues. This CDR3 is CASSNQGGNEQFF. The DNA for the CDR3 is TGTGCCAGTAGTAATCAGGGGGGCAATGAGCAGTTCTTC. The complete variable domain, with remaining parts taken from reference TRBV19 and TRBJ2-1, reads DGGITQSPKYLFRKEGQNVTLSCEQNLNHDAMYWYRQDPGQGLRLIYYSQIVNDFQKGDIAEGYSVSREKKESFPLTVTSAQKNPTAFYLCASSNQGGNEQFFGPGTRLTVL.

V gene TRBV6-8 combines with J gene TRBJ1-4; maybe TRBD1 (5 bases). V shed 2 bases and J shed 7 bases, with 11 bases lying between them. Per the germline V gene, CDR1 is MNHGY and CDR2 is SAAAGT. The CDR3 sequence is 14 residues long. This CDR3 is CASSYRGGSEKLFF. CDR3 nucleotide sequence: TGTGCCAGCAGTTACCGTGGGGGGAGTGAAAAACTGTTTTTT.

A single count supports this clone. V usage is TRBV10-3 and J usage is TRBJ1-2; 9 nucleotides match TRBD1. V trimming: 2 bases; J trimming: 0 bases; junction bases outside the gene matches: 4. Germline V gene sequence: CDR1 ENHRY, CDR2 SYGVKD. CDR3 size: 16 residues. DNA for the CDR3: TGTGCCATCAGTGAGCCGAGGGACAGGGCTAACTATGGCTACACCTTC. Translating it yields CAISEPRDRANYGYTF.

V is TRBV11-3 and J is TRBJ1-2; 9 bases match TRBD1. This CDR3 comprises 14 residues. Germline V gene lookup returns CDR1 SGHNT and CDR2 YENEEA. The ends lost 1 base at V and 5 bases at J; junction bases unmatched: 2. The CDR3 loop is CASSLGQGGYGYTF. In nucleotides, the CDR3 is TGTGCCAGCAGCTTAGGACAGGGGGGATATGGCTACACCTTC.

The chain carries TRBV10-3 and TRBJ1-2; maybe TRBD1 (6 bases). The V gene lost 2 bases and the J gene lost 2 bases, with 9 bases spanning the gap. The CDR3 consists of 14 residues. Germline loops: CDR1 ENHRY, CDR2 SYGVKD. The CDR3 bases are TGTGCCATCAGTGAGGCCAGGGGCAACTATGGCTACACCTTC. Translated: CAISEARGNYGYTF.

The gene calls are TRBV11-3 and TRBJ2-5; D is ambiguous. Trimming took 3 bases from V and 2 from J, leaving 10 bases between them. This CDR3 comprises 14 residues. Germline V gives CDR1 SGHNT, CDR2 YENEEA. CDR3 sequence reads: CASSFISLQETQYF. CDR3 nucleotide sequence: TGTGCCAGCAGCTTTATCAGCCTACAAGAGACCCAGTACTTC.

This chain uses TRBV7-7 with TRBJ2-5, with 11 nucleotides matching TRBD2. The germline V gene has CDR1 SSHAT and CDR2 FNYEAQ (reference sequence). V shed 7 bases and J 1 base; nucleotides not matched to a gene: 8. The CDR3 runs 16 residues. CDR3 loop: CASILLAGDPQETQYF. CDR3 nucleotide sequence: TGTGCCAGCATCCTACTAGCGGGAGACCCCCAAGAGACCCAGTACTTC. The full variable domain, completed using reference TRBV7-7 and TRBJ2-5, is GAGVSQSPRYKVTKRGQDVTLRCDPISSHATLYWYQQALGQGPEFLTYFNYEAQPDKSGLPSDRFSAERPEGSISTLTIQRTEQRDSAMYRCASILLAGDPQETQYFGPGTRLLVL.

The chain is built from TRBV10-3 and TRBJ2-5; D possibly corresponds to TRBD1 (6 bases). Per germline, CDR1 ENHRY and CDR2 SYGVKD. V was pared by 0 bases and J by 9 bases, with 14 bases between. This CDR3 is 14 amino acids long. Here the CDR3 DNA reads TGTGCCATCAGTGAGTCGCTGACAGGTGATCCCCAGTACTTC. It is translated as CAISESLTGDPQYF.

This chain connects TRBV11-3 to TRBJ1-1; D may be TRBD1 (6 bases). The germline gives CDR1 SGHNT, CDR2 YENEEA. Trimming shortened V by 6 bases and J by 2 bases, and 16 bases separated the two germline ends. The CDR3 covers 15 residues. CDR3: CASRPRGGTNTEAFF. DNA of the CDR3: TGTGCCAGCAGACCCCGGGGGGGGACAAACACTGAAGCTTTCTTT.

CDR3: CASSHSTTGPTGYTF. The CDR3 DNA reads as TGTGCCAGCAGCCACTCGACGACAGGGCCCACAGGCTACACCTTC. The chain links TRBV14 to TRBJ1-2; 7 bases line up with TRBD1. The CDR3 consists of 15 residues. Germline V gene lookup returns CDR1 SGHDN and CDR2 FVKESK. The J segment lost 8 bases and the V segment lost 3 bases, leaving 12 bases of the junction unmatched.

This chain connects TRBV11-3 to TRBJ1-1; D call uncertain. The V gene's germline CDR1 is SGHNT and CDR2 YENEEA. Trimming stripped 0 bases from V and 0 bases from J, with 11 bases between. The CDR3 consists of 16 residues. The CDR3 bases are TGTGCCAGCAGCTTAGAACGGTCCCGGATGAACACTGAAGCTTTCTTT. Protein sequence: CASSLERSRMNTEAFF.

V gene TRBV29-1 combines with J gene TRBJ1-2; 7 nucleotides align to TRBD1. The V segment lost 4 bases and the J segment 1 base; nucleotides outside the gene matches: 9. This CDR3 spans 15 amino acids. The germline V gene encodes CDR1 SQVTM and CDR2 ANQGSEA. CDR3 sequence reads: CSVGEPGQFNYGYTF. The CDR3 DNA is TGCAGCGTTGGCGAACCGGGACAGTTTAACTATGGCTACACCTTC. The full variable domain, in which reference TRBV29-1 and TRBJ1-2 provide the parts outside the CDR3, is SAVISQKPSRDICQRGTSLTIQCQVDSQVTMMFWYRQQPGQSLTLIATANQGSEATYESGFVIDKFPISRPNLTFSTLTVSNMSPEDSSIYLCSVGEPGQFNYGYTFGSGTRLTVV.

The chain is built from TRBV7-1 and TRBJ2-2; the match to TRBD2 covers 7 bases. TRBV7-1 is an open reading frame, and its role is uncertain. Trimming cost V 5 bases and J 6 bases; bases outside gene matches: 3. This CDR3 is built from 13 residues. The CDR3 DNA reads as TGTGCCAGCAGCGTAGGGAGGGCCGGGGAGCTGTTTTTT. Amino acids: CASSVGRAGELFF.

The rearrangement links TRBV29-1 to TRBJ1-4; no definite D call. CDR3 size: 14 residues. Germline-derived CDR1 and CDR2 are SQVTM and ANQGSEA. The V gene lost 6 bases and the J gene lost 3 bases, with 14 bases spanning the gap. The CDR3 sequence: CSVLPTEPNEKLFF. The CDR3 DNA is TGCAGCGTATTACCTACGGAACCTAATGAAAAACTGTTTTTT.

CDR3 in amino acids: CASSQDRQGWTEAFF. CDR3 DNA: TGTGCCAGCAGCCAAGATAGACAGGGGTGGACTGAAGCTTTCTTT. J is TRBJ1-1 and V is TRBV7-7; 8 bases line up with TRBD1. Germline loops: CDR1 SSHAT, CDR2 FNYEAQ (reference sequence). This CDR3 has 15 amino acids. V gave up 5 bases and J gave up 5 bases; unmatched junction bases: 10.

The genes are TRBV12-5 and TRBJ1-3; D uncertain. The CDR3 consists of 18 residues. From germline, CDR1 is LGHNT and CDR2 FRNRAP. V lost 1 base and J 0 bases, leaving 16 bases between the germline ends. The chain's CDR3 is CASGLAIRLGNSGNTIYF. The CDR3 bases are TGTGCTAGTGGTTTGGCCATCAGGTTGGGAAACTCTGGAAACACCATATATTTT.

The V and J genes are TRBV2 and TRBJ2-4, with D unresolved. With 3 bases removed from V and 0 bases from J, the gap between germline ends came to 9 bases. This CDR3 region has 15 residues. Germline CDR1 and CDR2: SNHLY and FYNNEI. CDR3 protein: CASSEGELAKNIQYF. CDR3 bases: TGTGCCAGCAGTGAGGGCGAATTAGCCAAAAACATTCAGTACTTC.

The CDR3 coding sequence is TGTGCCACGCAGGACAGTATGGGAACTGAAGCTTTCTTT. This translates into CATQDSMGTEAFF. The V and J genes are TRBV6-8 and TRBJ1-1, with TRBD1 as a possible D gene (6 bases). The CDR3 covers 13 residues. V was clipped by 10 bases and J by 5 bases, with 17 bases between them. Germline V gene sequence: CDR1 MNHGY, CDR2 SAAAGT.

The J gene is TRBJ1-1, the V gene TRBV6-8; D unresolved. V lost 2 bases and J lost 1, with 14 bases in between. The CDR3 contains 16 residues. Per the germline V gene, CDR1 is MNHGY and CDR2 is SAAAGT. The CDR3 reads CASSYGDRAGNTEAFF. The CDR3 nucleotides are TGTGCCAGCAGTTACGGGGATAGGGCAGGGAACACTGAAGCTTTCTTT.

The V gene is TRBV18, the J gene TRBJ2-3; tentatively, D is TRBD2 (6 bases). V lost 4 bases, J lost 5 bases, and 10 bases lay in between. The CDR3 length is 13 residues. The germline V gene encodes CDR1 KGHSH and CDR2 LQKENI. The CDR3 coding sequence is TGTGCCAGCTCACAGGGACTGGGAGATACGCAGTATTTT. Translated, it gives CASSQGLGDTQYF.

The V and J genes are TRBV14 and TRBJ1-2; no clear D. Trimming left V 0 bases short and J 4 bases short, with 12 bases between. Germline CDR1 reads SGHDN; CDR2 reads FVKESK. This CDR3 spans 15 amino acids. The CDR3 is CASSQDSGSRYGYTF. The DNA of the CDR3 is TGTGCCAGCAGCCAAGATAGCGGCAGCCGCTATGGCTACACCTTC.

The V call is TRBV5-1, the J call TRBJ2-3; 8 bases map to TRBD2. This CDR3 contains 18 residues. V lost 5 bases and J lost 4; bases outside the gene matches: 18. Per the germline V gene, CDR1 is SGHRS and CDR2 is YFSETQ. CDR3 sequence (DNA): TGCGCCAGCAGACTTTCAGCGGGAGTTACGAATTCTCCAGATACGCAGTATTTT. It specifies CASRLSAGVTNSPDTQYF.

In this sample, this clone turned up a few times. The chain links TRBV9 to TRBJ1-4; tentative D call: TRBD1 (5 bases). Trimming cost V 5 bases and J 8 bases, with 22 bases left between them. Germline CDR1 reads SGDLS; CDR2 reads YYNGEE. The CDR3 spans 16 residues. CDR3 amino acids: CASSEPQGGVDEKLFF. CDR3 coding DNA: TGTGCCAGCAGTGAACCCCAGGGTGGAGTGGACGAAAAACTGTTTTTT.